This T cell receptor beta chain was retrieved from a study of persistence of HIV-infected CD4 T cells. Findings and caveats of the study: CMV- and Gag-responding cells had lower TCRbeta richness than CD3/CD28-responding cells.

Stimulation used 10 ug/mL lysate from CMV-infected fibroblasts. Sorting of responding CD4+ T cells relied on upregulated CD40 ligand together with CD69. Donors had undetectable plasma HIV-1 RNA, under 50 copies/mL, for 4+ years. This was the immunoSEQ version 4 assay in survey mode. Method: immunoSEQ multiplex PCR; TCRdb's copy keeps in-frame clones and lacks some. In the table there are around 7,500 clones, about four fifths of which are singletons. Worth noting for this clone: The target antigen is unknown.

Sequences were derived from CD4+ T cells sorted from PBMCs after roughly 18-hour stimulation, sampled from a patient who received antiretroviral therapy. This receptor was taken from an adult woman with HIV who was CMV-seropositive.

DNA of the CDR3: TGCGCCAGCATTTCGCCGGGACTAGCGGGAGTGAGCTCCTACAATGAGCAGTTCTTC. Its protein product is CASISPGLAGVSSYNEQFF. This chain connects TRBV10-1 to TRBJ2-1; TRBD2 matches at 14 bases. In germline, CDR1 is WNHNN, CDR2 SYGVQD (reference sequence). The CDR3 sequence is 19 residues long. Unmatched junction bases numbered 11, after V lost 7 bases and J lost 0 bases.